This TCR beta chain emerged from a study of Graves' ophthalmopathy and Graves' hyperthyroidism. To note about this clonotype: Its antigen remains unknown. The CDR3 ends on some other residue instead of the conserved phenylalanine or tryptophan, so this is likely a read error.

As the template, RNA transcripts were used to amplify TCR beta CDR3 regions. HTBI primers were employed in first-round RT-PCR, then a second-round multiplex PCR followed. MiXCR, applied by TCRdb to the multiplex PCR reads, yields one record per CDR3 protein. In the table there are roughly 380,000 distinct CDR3 sequences, approximately 15% of which are singletons. Clinical symptoms, serum thyroxine, TRAb, thyroid ultrasound and orbital computed tomography formed the basis of diagnosis. The CDR3 is 13 amino acids. Germline-derived CDR1 and CDR2 are SGHNT and YENEEA. With 0 bases removed from V and 5 bases from J, the gap between germline ends came to 8 bases. General study points: Cross-validated, the 13-signature model showed 87.88%/81.08% sensitivity/specificity, and 80%/75% in the test set.

Input material: peripheral blood. V usage is TRBV11-3 and J usage is TRBJ2-7; D gene ambiguous. The source of this sequence is a woman aged 18-29 years with stable Graves' hyperthyroidism. The CDR3 reads CASSLEWTHEQYL. The CDR3 coding sequence is TGTGCCAGCAGCTTAGAGTGGACCCACGAGCAGTACCTC.